This T cell receptor (beta chain) is from a study of blood T cell repertoires in COVID-19. Study in general: Italy, Spain and the United States were the sources of the convalescent and acute COVID-19 samples.

Exposed enrollees had met someone with a PCR-confirmed or clinician-diagnosed COVID-19 case at some point within the 2 weeks before study entry. Sequencing was performed with immunoSEQ multiplex PCR; in TCRdb, only in-frame clones are kept and a portion is missing. The sample holds around 250,000 clones, roughly 88% seen once. V gave up 2 bases and J gave up 8 bases; unmatched junction bases: 8. Germline CDR1 reads SGHDT; CDR2 reads YYEEEE. The CDR3 is 15 amino acids. The source of this sequence is a middle-aged woman who had been exposed to COVID-19. The V gene is TRBV5-6, the J gene TRBJ1-4; the match to TRBD1 covers 8 bases. The sequencing input was PBMCs or T cells enriched from blood (not recorded which). The CDR3 here is CASSLVGTGREKLFF. CDR3 in DNA: TGTGCCAGCAGCTTAGTGGGGACAGGTCGCGAAAAACTGTTTTTT.